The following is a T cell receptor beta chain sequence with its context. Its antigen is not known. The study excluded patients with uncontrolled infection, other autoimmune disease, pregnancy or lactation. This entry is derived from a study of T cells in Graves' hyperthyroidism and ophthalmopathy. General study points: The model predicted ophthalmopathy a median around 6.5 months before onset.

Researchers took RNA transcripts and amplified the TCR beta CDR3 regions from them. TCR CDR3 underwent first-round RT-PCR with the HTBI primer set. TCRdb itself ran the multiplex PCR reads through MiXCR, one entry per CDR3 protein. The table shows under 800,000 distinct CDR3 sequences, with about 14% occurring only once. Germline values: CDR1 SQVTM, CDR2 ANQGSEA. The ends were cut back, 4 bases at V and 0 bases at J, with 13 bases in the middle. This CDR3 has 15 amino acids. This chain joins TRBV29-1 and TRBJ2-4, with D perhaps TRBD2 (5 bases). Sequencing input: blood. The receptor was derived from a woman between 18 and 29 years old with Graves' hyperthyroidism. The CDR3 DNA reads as TGCAGCGTTGTGTATCCGGGAACAGCCAAAAACATTCAGTACTTC. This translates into CSVVYPGTAKNIQYF.